The 25 T cell receptor beta chains in this list originate from one sample, sequenced in a study of T cell repertoires in cytomegalovirus infection. MiXCR, run by TCRdb on the reads, gives a single entry per CDR3 protein. This table holds 680,000 or so distinct CDR3 sequences, roughly 35% found once. Source material: PBMCs. These receptors originate from a human donor in good health (CMV status not recorded). Some clones in this sample may be carry-over from other donors' samples.

The J gene is TRBJ2-5, the V gene TRBV24-1; 7 bases align to TRBD2. J was trimmed by 4 bases and V by 1 base; bases with no gene match: 5. The germline V gene encodes CDR1 KGHDR and CDR2 SFDVKD. This CDR3 has 15 residues. The DNA for the CDR3 is TGTGCCACCAGTGATTTAGCGGGGTTGAGAGAGACCCAGTACTTC. Encoded protein: CATSDLAGLRETQYF.

This clonotype was picked up a small number of times. The genes are TRBV19 and TRBJ1-2; the match to TRBD1 covers 8 bases. CDR3 length: 18 residues. The germline V gene has CDR1 LNHDA and CDR2 SQIVND (reference sequence). The trim removed 0 bases at V and 0 bases at J, leaving 9 bases unmatched. The DNA for the CDR3 is TGTGCCAGTAGTATAGAAGCAGGGGGCTACCGCCCTAACTATGGCTACACCTTC. It specifies CASSIEAGGYRPNYGYTF.

The rearrangement joins TRBV5-8 to TRBJ2-4; 7 nucleotides line up with TRBD2. Per germline, CDR1 SGHTS and CDR2 YDEGEE. The V segment lost 0 bases and the J segment 3 bases; nucleotides outside the gene matches: 3. This CDR3 is built from 15 residues. Here the CDR3 DNA reads TGTGCCAGCAGCTTGGCGGGAGGTGTCAAAAACATTCAGTACTTC. It specifies CASSLAGGVKNIQYF.

The V and J genes are TRBV2 and TRBJ2-7; TRBD1 agrees at 8 bases. CDR1 and CDR2 (germline): SNHLY, FYNNEI. The CDR3 loop spans 17 amino acids. V dropped 6 bases and J dropped 5; count of bases not matched to a gene: 18. Here the CDR3 reads CASRATRTTGASDEQYF. CDR3 sequence (DNA): TGTGCCAGCAGGGCCACCCGAACGACAGGGGCATCGGACGAGCAGTACTTC. The full variable domain, with the rest looked up from reference TRBV2 and TRBJ2-7, is EPEVTQTPSHQVTQMGQEVILRCVPISNHLYFYWYRQILGQKVEFLVSFYNNEISEKSEIFDDQFSVERPDGSNFTLKIRSTKLEDSAMYFCASRATRTTGASDEQYFGPGTRLTVT.

This clonotype was seen a few times. The chain has TRBV19 and TRBJ1-5; 7 nucleotides agree with TRBD1. The V and J ends lost 2 bases and 7 bases, in that order; junction bases with no gene match: 5. The CDR3 extends over 14 amino acids. The germline CDR1 and CDR2 sequences are LNHDA and SQIVND (reference sequence). CDR3 sequence: CASSIKTGAQPQHF. For the CDR3, the DNA is TGTGCCAGTAGTATAAAAACAGGGGCCCAGCCCCAGCATTTT.

This clonotype occurred a few times. The V and J genes are TRBV25-1 and TRBJ2-2; a weak D match, TRBD1 (5 bases). From germline, CDR1 is MGHDK and CDR2 SYGVNS. The CDR3 consists of 15 residues. Trimming shortened V by 1 base and J by 1 base, and 7 bases separated the two germline ends. The CDR3 protein is CASSESQGNTGELFF. Written as DNA, the CDR3 is TGTGCCAGCAGTGAATCCCAGGGGAACACCGGGGAGCTGTTTTTT. Full variable domain (outside the CDR3, taken from reference TRBV25-1 and TRBJ2-2): EADIYQTPRYLVIGTGKKITLECSQTMGHDKMYWYQQDPGMELHLIHYSYGVNSTEKGDLSSESTVSRIRTEHFPLTLESARPSHTSQYLCASSESQGNTGELFFGEGSRLTVL.

The chain employs TRBV20-1 and TRBJ2-1; D uncertain. Germline-derived CDR1 and CDR2 are DFQATT and SNEGSKA (reference sequence). CDR3 length: 14 amino acids. With 1 base removed from V and 2 bases from J, the gap between germline ends came to 9 bases. The CDR3 loop is CSARAASAYNEQFF. DNA of the CDR3: TGCAGTGCTAGAGCCGCCTCCGCCTACAATGAGCAGTTCTTC.

The chain links TRBV14 to TRBJ1-1; TRBD1 matches 11 bases. In germline, CDR1 is SGHDN, CDR2 FVKESK. This CDR3 contains 19 residues. Losses at the gene ends were 0 bases for V and 0 bases for J; bases not matched to a gene: 9. CDR3 DNA sequence: TGTGCCAGCAGCCAAGATTCCCGGGACAGGGGGTTCATGAACACTGAAGCTTTCTTT. It encodes CASSQDSRDRGFMNTEAFF.

The chain couples TRBV4-1 to TRBJ1-3; TRBD1 matches at 7 bases. Germline trimming cut 2 bases from V and 1 base from J; bases unmatched to any gene: 8. Germline CDR1 MGHRA, CDR2 YSYEKL. This CDR3 has 17 residues. The CDR3 loop reads CASSQFLRDRSGNTIYF. CDR3 coding DNA: TGCGCCAGCAGCCAATTCCTCCGGGACAGATCTGGAAACACCATATATTTT.

The V call is TRBV28, the J call TRBJ1-4; 10 nucleotides line up with TRBD1. Germline CDR1 MDHEN, CDR2 SYDVKM. The CDR3 sequence is 15 residues long. The J segment lost 4 bases and the V segment lost 2 bases, leaving 1 base of the junction unmatched. CDR3 sequence (DNA): TGTGCCAGCAGTTTAAGGGACAGGGGTAATGAAAAACTGTTTTTT. Protein product: CASSLRDRGNEKLFF.

The rearrangement links TRBV19 to TRBJ2-3; 7 nucleotides match TRBD2. CDR3 length: 14 amino acids. The germline V gene has CDR1 LNHDA and CDR2 SQIVND (reference sequence). V gave up 5 bases and J gave up 5 bases; unmatched junction bases: 7. The CDR3 protein is CASSLNGGRDTQYF. For the CDR3, the DNA is TGTGCCAGTAGTCTTAATGGCGGGAGAGATACGCAGTATTTT.

The V and J genes are TRBV28 and TRBJ2-1; 13 bases line up with TRBD2. V was pared by 1 base and J by 7 bases, with 4 bases of the junction left unmatched. The CDR3 is 16 amino acids. Germline V gene data show CDR1 as MDHEN and CDR2 as SYDVKM. CDR3 sequence (DNA): TGTGCCAGCAGTTTATTTAGGACTAGCGGGAGTAATGAGCAGTTCTTC. Its protein product is CASSLFRTSGSNEQFF.

This clonotype was seen a handful of times. This chain uses TRBV7-9 with TRBJ1-1; 12 bases match TRBD1. The V and J ends lost 5 bases and 4 bases, in that order; junction bases with no gene match: 8. Germline V gene sequence: CDR1 SEHNR, CDR2 FQNEAQ (reference sequence). The CDR3 is made up of 16 amino acids. For the CDR3, the DNA is TGTGCCAGCAGCCCCCGGGACAGGGGGCCAGGCACTGAAGCTTTCTTT. Translated, it gives CASSPRDRGPGTEAFF.

This clonotype was seen more than once but under ten times. The chain is built from TRBV28 and TRBJ2-1; 7 bases fit TRBD1. V dropped 6 bases and J dropped 6; count of bases not matched to a gene: 8. There are 14 residues in the CDR3. Germline loops: CDR1 MDHEN, CDR2 SYDVKM. The CDR3 spells CASRPTGWGNEQFF. The DNA of the CDR3 is TGTGCCAGCAGACCGACAGGGTGGGGCAATGAGCAGTTCTTC.

Concerning this clonotype: A junction boundary mismatches the germline segment, possibly from a read error. V and J are TRBV20-1 and TRBJ1-1; TRBD1 matches 9 bases. CDR3 length: 16 residues. Germline-derived CDR1 and CDR2 are DFQATT and SNEGSKA (reference sequence). The CDR3 sequence: CSARRDRVGVNTDAFF. The CDR3 nucleotides read TGCAGTGCTAGAAGGGACAGGGTCGGGGTGAACACTGACGCTTTCTTT.

The table lists this clonotype with many counts. The genes are TRBV7-2 and TRBJ1-5, with D perhaps TRBD1 (6 bases). Trimming took 1 base from V and 5 from J, leaving 12 bases between them. Germline V CDR1 and CDR2: SGHTA, FQGNSA. There are 15 residues in the CDR3. CDR3 sequence (DNA): TGTGCCAGCAGCTTAGAAGGGGCAGGGGATCAGCCCCAGCATTTT. Translating it yields CASSLEGAGDQPQHF.

The V call is TRBV19, the J call TRBJ1-1; D not certain. Germline lookup yields CDR1 LNHDA and CDR2 SQIVND (reference sequence). The CDR3 contains 16 residues. Trimming removed 6 bases at V and 4 bases at J, with 21 bases between. CDR3: CASSPNFMGSITEAFF. The CDR3 DNA reads as TGTGCCAGTAGCCCCAACTTCATGGGCAGTATCACTGAAGCTTTCTTT.

Only a few counts were recorded for this clonotype. V usage is TRBV28 and J usage is TRBJ2-5; 7 bases match TRBD1. The CDR3 spans 14 residues. Per germline, CDR1 MDHEN and CDR2 SYDVKM. Trimming removed 4 bases from V and 4 bases from J; junction bases left unmatched: 6. CDR3 nucleotide sequence: TGTGCCAGCAGTTCGACGGGACAGAGAGAGACCCAGTACTTC. Its translation: CASSSTGQRETQYF.

This clonotype was seen only once. A much larger clone sits a single nucleotide away, making a read error possible. V gene TRBV7-6 combines with J gene TRBJ2-1; D ambiguous. The germline gives CDR1 SGHVS, CDR2 FNYEAQ. The CDR3 is 17 residues long. Between the trimmed V and J ends, which lost 5 bases and 0 bases, there was a span of 17 bases. This CDR3 is CASSVESSLSSYNEQFF. CDR3 in DNA: TGTGCCAGCAGCGTAGAAAGTAGCCTCAGCTCCTACAATGAGCAGTTCTTC.

This clonotype was counted a few times. The chain carries TRBV20-1 and TRBJ1-1; a possible D gene is TRBD1 (6 bases). The germline gives CDR1 DFQATT, CDR2 SNEGSKA (reference sequence). V dropped 5 bases and J dropped 1 base, with 20 bases sitting between them. The CDR3 runs 16 residues. CDR3: CSAQGFVLTGNTEAFF. The CDR3 DNA reads as TGCAGTGCTCAGGGGTTTGTGCTGACGGGGAACACTGAAGCTTTCTTT.

The chain carries TRBV19 and TRBJ2-3, with a tentative D call TRBD2 (5 bases). The germline V gene encodes CDR1 LNHDA and CDR2 SQIVND (reference sequence). This CDR3 has 16 amino acids. CDR3 DNA: TGTGCTTCCTCGGAGGAGCGGATTATTTCAGCAGATACGCAGTATTTT. This encodes CASSEERIISADTQYF.

This clonotype was picked up a small number of times. This chain uses TRBV2 with TRBJ2-7; D call uncertain. The CDR3 loop spans 13 amino acids. The germline gives CDR1 SNHLY, CDR2 FYNNEI. With 3 bases removed from V and 2 bases from J, the gap between germline ends came to 8 bases. This CDR3 reads CASSDIPTYEQYF. In DNA form, the CDR3 reads TGTGCCAGCAGTGACATTCCTACCTACGAGCAGTACTTC.

CDR3: CASSPTNYEQFF. For the CDR3, the DNA is TGTGCCAGCAGTCCGACTAATTATGAGCAGTTCTTC. The rearrangement links TRBV12-3 or TRBV12-4 to TRBJ2-1; the D gene is possibly TRBD2 (5 bases). The CDR3 consists of 12 residues. Trimming took 5 bases from V and 8 from J, leaving 10 bases between them.

This clonotype was counted a few times. Mismatch with germline at one junction end may stem from a read error. The chain carries TRBV4-1 and TRBJ1-5; D is undetermined. Germline V gene data show CDR1 as MGHRA and CDR2 as YSYEKL. CDR3 length: 14 residues. The CDR3: CASSQVGGSQAQHF. The CDR3 coding sequence is TGCGCCAGCAGCCAAGTCGGAGGCTCTCAGGCCCAGCATTTT.

This chain links TRBV5-4 with TRBJ2-1, with 10 nucleotides matching TRBD2. Germline CDR1 SGHNT, CDR2 YYREEE (reference sequence). The ends lost 1 base at V and 5 bases at J; junction bases unmatched: 9. CDR3 size: 17 residues. The CDR3 bases are TGTGCCAGCAGCTTGCGATTCACTAGCGGGATTGACAATGAGCAGTTCTTC. Amino acid sequence: CASSLRFTSGIDNEQFF.